These 12 T cell receptor beta chains originate from one sample sequenced in a study of blood T cell repertoires in COVID-19. The repertoire was sequenced with immunoSEQ multiplex PCR; TCRdb's copy has only in-frame clones and lacks some. The data show about 270,000 clones, 85% to 90% seen once. Material for sequencing was PBMCs or T cells enriched from blood (not recorded which). These receptors all stem from a woman between 18 and 29 years old who had recovered from COVID-19.

This chain connects TRBV2 to TRBJ1-6; 7 nucleotides match TRBD1. Germline CDR1 reads SNHLY; CDR2 reads FYNNEI. The CDR3 contains 14 residues. The trim removed 6 bases at V and 7 bases at J, leaving 6 bases unmatched. The CDR3 DNA is TGTGCCAGCAGCACGGCAGGGGGGAATTCACCCCTCCACTTT. It is translated as CASSTAGGNSPLHF.

The chain combines TRBV5-1 with TRBJ1-5; TRBD1 is a possible D gene (5 bases). CDR3 length equals 14 residues. Germline loops: CDR1 SGHRS, CDR2 YFSETQ. V lost 0 bases and J lost 4, with 8 bases in between. The DNA for the CDR3 is TGCGCCAGCAGCTTGGCAGGGATGAATCAGCCCCAGCATTTT. Translating gives CASSLAGMNQPQHF.

The rearrangement links TRBV27 to TRBJ1-6; TRBD1 aligns across 8 bases. Germline V lookup: CDR1 MNHEY, CDR2 SMNVEV (reference sequence). The V segment lost 8 bases and the J segment 14 bases; nucleotides outside the gene matches: 8. The CDR3 spans 12 residues. CDR3 loop: CASGTGSFSLHF. For the CDR3, the DNA is TGTGCCAGCGGGACAGGAAGTTTCTCCCTCCACTTT.

The rearrangement links TRBV9 to TRBJ1-2; 11 positions agree with TRBD1. J gave up 6 bases and V 3 bases, and 10 bases lay outside the gene matches. CDR3 size: 16 residues. Per germline, CDR1 SGDLS and CDR2 YYNGEE. DNA for the CDR3: TGTGCCAGCAGCGAGGCTCCAGGACAGGGGGCGGATGGCTACACCTTC. This translates into CASSEAPGQGADGYTF.

J is TRBJ1-3 and V is TRBV7-6; 7 nucleotides align to TRBD1. CDR3 length: 11 residues. The J segment lost 14 bases and the V segment lost 3 bases, leaving 4 bases of the junction unmatched. Germline CDR1 reads SGHVS; CDR2 reads FNYEAQ. The CDR3 loop is CASSFMGQLYF. CDR3 coding DNA: TGTGCCAGCAGCTTCATGGGACAGTTATATTTT.

The chain joins TRBV28 to TRBJ2-2; TRBD1 matches 10 bases. Germline lookup yields CDR1 MDHEN and CDR2 SYDVKM. With 0 bases clipped from V and 3 bases from J, the junction kept 1 base outside the gene matches. The CDR3 runs to 16 residues. In nucleotides, the CDR3 is TGTGCCAGCAGTTTATGGACAGGGGGCTACACCGGGGAGCTGTTTTTT. Translated, it gives CASSLWTGGYTGELFF.

The chain is built from TRBV5-1 and TRBJ2-2; 7 bases line up with TRBD1. In germline, CDR1 is SGHRS, CDR2 YFSETQ. With V trimmed by 4 bases and J by 4 bases, 19 bases remained unmatched. CDR3 length: 19 residues. In nucleotides, the CDR3 is TGCGCCAGCAGCCCCGGGACAGTCCATATAACCAGGGCCACCGGGGAGCTGTTTTTT. This sequence encodes CASSPGTVHITRATGELFF.

This chain joins TRBV6-2 or TRBV6-3 and TRBJ2-3, with 8 bases identical to TRBD1. Looked up from germline, CDR1 is MNHEY and CDR2 is SVGEGT. This CDR3 region has 19 residues. With V trimmed by 1 base and J by 5 bases, 17 bases remained unmatched. The CDR3: CASSYYLLTGQGQGDTQYF. Here the CDR3 DNA reads TGTGCCAGCAGTTACTACCTCCTCACCGGACAGGGCCAGGGAGATACGCAGTATTTT.

The V and J genes are TRBV9 and TRBJ2-7; 9 positions match TRBD1. V lost 3 bases to trimming and J lost 2 bases; unmatched junction nucleotides: 3. The CDR3 sequence is 14 residues long. Per germline, CDR1 SGDLS and CDR2 YYNGEE. CDR3 protein: CASSAQGAAYEQYF. CDR3 DNA sequence: TGTGCCAGCAGCGCACAGGGGGCAGCCTACGAGCAGTACTTC.

This clone has a handful of counts. The chain employs TRBV19 and TRBJ1-2; TRBD1 matches at 9 bases. The CDR3 is made up of 17 amino acids. Germline CDR1 is LNHDA and CDR2 is SQIVND (reference sequence). J was trimmed by 4 bases and V by 5 bases; bases with no gene match: 14. The CDR3 protein is CASSPRQGVFSSYGYTF. As DNA, the CDR3 is TGTGCCAGTAGTCCGCGACAGGGGGTTTTCTCCTCCTATGGCTACACCTTC.

This chain joins TRBV9 and TRBJ1-2; 9 bases match TRBD1. Germline V gene data show CDR1 as SGDLS and CDR2 as YYNGEE. V dropped 4 bases and J dropped 7; count of bases not matched to a gene: 5. The CDR3 extends over 13 amino acids. The DNA of the CDR3 is TGTGCCAGCAGCTTCCGGGACAGGGTTGGCTACACCTTC. This translates into CASSFRDRVGYTF.

The genes are TRBV28 and TRBJ1-4; 11 nucleotides match TRBD1. The trim removed 7 bases at V and 3 bases at J, leaving 10 bases unmatched. CDR1 and CDR2 (germline): MDHEN, SYDVKM. The CDR3 loop spans 17 amino acids. The CDR3 sequence: CASTPPGTGGSNEKLFF. The CDR3, as DNA: TGTGCCAGCACCCCCCCTGGGACAGGGGGATCTAATGAAAAACTGTTTTTT.